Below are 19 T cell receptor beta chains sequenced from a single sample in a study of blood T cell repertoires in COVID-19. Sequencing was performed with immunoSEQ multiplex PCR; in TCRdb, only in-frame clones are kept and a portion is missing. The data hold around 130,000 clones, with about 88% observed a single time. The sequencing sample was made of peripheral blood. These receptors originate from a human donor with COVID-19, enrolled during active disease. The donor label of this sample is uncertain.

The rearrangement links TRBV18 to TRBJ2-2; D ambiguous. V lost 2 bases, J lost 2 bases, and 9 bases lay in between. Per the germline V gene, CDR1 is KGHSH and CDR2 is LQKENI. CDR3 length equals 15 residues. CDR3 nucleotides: TGTGCCAGCTCACCAAATTCAGTAAACACCGGGGAGCTGTTTTTT. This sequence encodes CASSPNSVNTGELFF.

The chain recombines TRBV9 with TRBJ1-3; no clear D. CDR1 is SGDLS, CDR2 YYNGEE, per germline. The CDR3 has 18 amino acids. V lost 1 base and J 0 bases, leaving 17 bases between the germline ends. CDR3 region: CASSVFSGETISGNTIYF. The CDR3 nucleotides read TGTGCCAGCAGCGTATTCTCCGGGGAGACTATCTCTGGAAACACCATATATTTT.

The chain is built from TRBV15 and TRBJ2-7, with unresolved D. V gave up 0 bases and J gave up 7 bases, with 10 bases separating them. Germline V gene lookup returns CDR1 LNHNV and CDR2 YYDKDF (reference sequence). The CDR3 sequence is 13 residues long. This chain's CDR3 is CATSRDLLDEQYF. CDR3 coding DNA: TGTGCCACCAGCAGAGATTTACTTGATGAGCAGTACTTC.

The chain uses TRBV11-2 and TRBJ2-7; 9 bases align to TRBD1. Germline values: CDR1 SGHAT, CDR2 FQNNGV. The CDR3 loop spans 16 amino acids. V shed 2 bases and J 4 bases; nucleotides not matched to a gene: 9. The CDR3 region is CASSLSWDRVVYEQYF. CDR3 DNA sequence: TGTGCCAGCAGCTTATCATGGGACAGGGTTGTATACGAGCAGTACTTC.

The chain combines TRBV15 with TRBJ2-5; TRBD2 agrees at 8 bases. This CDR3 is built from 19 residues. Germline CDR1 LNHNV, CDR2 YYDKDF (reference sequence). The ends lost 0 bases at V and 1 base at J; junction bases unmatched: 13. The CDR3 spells CATSRDRLAGFMSQETQYF. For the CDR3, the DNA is TGTGCCACCAGCAGAGATAGGCTAGCGGGCTTTATGAGCCAAGAGACCCAGTACTTC. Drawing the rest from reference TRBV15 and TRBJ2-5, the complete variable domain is DAMVIQNPRYQVTQFGKPVTLSCSQTLNHNVMYWYQQKSSQAPKLLFHYYDKDFNNEADTPDNFQSRRPNTSFCFLDIRSPGLGDTAMYLCATSRDRLAGFMSQETQYFGPGTRLLVL.

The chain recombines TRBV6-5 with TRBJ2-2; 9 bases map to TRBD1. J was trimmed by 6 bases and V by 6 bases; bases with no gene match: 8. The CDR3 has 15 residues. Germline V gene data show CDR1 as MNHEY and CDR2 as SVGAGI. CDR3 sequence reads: CASRVRGQGSGELFF. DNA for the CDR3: TGTGCCAGCAGGGTGAGGGGACAGGGATCCGGGGAGCTGTTTTTT.

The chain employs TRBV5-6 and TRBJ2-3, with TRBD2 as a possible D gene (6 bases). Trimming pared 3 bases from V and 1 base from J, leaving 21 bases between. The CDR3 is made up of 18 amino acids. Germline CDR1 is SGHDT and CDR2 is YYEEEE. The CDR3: CASSSSAVDYLGTDTQYF. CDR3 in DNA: TGTGCCAGCAGCTCAAGTGCGGTGGACTACTTAGGCACAGATACGCAGTATTTT.

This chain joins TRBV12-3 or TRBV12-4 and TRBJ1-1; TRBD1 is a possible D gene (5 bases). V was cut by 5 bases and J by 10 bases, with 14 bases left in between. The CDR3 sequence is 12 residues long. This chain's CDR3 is CASSLVGHAAFF. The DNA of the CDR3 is TGTGCCAGCAGTCTAGTTGGACACGCAGCTTTCTTT.

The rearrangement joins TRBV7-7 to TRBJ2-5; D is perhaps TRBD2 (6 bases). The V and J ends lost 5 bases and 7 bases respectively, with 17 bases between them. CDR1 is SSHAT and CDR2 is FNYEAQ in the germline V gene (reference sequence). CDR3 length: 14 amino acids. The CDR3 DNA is TGTGCCAGCAGCCCCCTAGCGCTCCCGGGGACCCAGTACTTC. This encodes CASSPLALPGTQYF. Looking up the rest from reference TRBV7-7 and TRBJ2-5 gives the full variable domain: GAGVSQSPRYKVTKRGQDVTLRCDPISSHATLYWYQQALGQGPEFLTYFNYEAQPDKSGLPSDRFSAERPEGSISTLTIQRTEQRDSAMYRCASSPLALPGTQYFGPGTRLLVL.

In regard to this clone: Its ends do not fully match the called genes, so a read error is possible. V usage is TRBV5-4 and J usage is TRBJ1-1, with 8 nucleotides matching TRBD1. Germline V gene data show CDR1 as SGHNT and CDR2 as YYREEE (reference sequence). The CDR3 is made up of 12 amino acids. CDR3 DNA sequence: TGTGCCAGCAGCCTCGAGGCCGGGACAGGAAGCTTT. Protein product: CASSLEAGTGSF.

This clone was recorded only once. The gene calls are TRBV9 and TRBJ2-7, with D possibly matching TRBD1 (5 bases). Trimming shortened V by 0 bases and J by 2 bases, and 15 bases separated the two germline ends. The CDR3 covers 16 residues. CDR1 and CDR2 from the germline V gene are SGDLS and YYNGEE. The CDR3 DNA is TGTGCCAGCAGCGTAGCTTGGGGCAGTTCACCCTACGAGCAGTACTTC. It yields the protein CASSVAWGSSPYEQYF.

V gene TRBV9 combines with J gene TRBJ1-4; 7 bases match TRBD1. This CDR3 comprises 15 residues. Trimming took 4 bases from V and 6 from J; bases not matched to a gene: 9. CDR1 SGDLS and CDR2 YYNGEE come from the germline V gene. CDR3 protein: CASSTRIGQDEKLFF. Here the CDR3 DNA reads TGTGCCAGCAGCACAAGAATAGGACAGGATGAAAAACTGTTTTTT.

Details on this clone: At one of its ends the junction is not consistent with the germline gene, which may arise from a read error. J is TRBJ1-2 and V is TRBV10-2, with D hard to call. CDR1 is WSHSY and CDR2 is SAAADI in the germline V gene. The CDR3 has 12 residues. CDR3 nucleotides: TGCGCCAGCAGTGAATTTCCGGGGTTATGCGTATTC. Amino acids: CASSEFPGLCVF.

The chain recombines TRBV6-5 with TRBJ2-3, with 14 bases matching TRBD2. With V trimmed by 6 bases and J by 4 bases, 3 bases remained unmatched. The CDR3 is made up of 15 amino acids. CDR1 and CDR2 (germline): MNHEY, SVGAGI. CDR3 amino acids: CASSGLAGGSDTQYF. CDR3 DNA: TGTGCCAGCAGCGGACTAGCGGGGGGCTCAGATACGCAGTATTTT.

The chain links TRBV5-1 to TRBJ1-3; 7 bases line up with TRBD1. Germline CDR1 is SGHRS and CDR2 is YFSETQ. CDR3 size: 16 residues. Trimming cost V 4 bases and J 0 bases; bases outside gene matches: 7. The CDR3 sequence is CASSGDRPSSGNTIYF. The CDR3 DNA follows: TGCGCCAGCAGCGGGGACAGACCTAGCTCTGGAAACACCATATATTTT.

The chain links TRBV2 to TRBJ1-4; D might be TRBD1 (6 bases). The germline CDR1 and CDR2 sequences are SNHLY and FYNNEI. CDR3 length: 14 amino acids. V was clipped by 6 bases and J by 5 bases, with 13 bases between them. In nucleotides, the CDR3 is TGTGCCAGCAGGCCACAGGGTGGGAATGAAAAACTGTTTTTT. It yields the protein CASRPQGGNEKLFF.

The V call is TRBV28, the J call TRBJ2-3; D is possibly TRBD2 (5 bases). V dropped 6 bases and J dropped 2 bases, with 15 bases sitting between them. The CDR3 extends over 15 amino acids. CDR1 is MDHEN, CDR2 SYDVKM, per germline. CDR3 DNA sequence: TGTGCCAGCAGCGAACCCTCCGGGGTCACAGATACGCAGTATTTT. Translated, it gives CASSEPSGVTDTQYF.

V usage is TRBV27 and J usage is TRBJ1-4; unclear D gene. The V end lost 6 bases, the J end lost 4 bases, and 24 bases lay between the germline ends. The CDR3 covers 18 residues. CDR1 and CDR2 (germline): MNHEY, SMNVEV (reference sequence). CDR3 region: CASRTGGSIIQDNEKLFF. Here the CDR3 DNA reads TGTGCCAGCAGAACGGGCGGGAGTATCATTCAGGATAATGAAAAACTGTTTTTT.

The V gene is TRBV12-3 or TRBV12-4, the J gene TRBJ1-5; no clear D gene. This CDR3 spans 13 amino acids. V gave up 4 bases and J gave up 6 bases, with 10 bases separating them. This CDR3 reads CASSSLHAQPQHF. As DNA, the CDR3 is TGTGCCAGCAGTTCCTTACATGCTCAGCCCCAGCATTTT.